This T cell receptor beta chain was sequenced for a study of blood T cell repertoires in COVID-19. Study summary: In each case, the material was cDNA or gDNA derived from T cells, B-cell-depleted T cells, or PBMCs.

CDR3 length: 14 residues. In the source study's methods: Researchers report that nucleated cell counts were estimated from reference gene primer amplification. The assay was immunoSEQ multiplex PCR, and TCRdb's table has in-frame clones only and misses some. That table gives V, J and clone size, and the DNA gave D and trimming. Among hundreds of thousands of clones listed, roughly 83% were seen once. This TCR was sampled from an elderly man with acute or convalescent COVID-19. Sequenced sample: peripheral blood. V and J are TRBV21-1 and TRBJ2-3; TRBD1, the table's D call, lacks a check against the DNA. TRBV21-1 is a known pseudogene. CDR3 DNA: TGTGCCAGCAGCGCTGGACAGCCAGCGGATACGCAGTATTTT. It is translated as CASSAGQPADTQYF.